This T cell receptor (beta chain) was documented in a study of shared clonotypes between healthy human individuals. Clones were sequenced by immunoSEQ multiplex PCR, and TCRdb holds only the in-frame ones, with some missing. The sample contains 2 million to 2.5 million clones, 95% of which appear only once. This CDR3 spans 17 amino acids. V shed 0 bases and J 2 bases; nucleotides not matched to a gene: 8. Germline loops: CDR1 WSHSY, CDR2 SAAADI. This sequence was found in a young man in good health. V usage is TRBV10-2 and J usage is TRBJ2-7; 9 nucleotides line up with TRBD2. Sequencing input: naive CD4+ T cells sorted from blood. Noted subset: CD45RA+ positively selected. The CDR3 is CASSESGLAGTPYEQYF. DNA for the CDR3: TGCGCCAGCAGTGAGTCGGGGCTAGCGGGGACACCCTACGAGCAGTACTTC.